The present T cell receptor (beta chain) was sequenced within a study of cytomegalovirus exposure and HLA in healthy donors. Germline V gives CDR1 SGHRS, CDR2 YFSETQ. V was pared by 0 bases and J by 5 bases, with 12 bases between. The CDR3 sequence is 14 residues long. Primers included in the PCR were 60 Vbeta and 13 Jbeta primers. Method: immunoSEQ multiplex PCR; TCRdb's copy keeps in-frame clones and lacks some. Here the sample spans around 130,000 clones, 75% to 90% being singletons. The chain employs TRBV5-1 and TRBJ2-7; D remains unclear. Sequences were obtained from PBMCs. This receptor was identified in a man aged 40-55 years in good health and CMV-seronegative. DNA of the CDR3: TGCGCCAGCAGCTTGGTTCCTGTTTTCGACGAGCAGTACTTC. Its translation is CASSLVPVFDEQYF.